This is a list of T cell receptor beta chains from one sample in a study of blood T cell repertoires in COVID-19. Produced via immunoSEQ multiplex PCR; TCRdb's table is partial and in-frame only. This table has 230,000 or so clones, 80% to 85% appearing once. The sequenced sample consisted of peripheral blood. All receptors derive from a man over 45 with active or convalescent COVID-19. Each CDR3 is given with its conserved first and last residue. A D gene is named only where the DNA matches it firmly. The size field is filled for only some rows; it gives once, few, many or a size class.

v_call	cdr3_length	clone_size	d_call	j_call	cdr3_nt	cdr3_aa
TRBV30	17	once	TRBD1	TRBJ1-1	TGTGCCTGGAGTCCCGGGGACAGGGGGACTAGGAACACTGAAGCTTTCTTT	CAWSPGDRGTRNTEAFF
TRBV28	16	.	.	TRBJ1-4	TGTGCCAGCAGCGGCAGGGGCGGTGGGCTTAGTGAAAAACTGTTTTTT	CASSGRGGGLSEKLFF
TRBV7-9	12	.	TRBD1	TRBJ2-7	TGTGCCAGTACCGGGACAGGGTACGAGCAGTACTTC	CASTGTGYEQYF
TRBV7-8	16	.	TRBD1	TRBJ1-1	TGTGCCAGCAGCTACACAGGGGGCGTCTCGGGCACTGAAGCTTTCTTT	CASSYTGGVSGTEAFF
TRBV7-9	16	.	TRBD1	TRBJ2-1	TGTGCCAGCAGCCCACAGGGGGCGGGTTCCTACAATGAGCAGTTCTTC	CASSPQGAGSYNEQFF
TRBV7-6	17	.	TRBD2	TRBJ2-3	TGTGCCAGCAGCGCGGGACTAGCGGGGCCCAGCACAGATACGCAGTATTTT	CASSAGLAGPSTDTQYF
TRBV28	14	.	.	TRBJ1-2	TGTGCCAGCAGTTTAGGAGGGGCGAACTATGGCTACACCTTC	CASSLGGANYGYTF
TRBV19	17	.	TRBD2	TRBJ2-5	TGTGCCAGTAGTATTGGGACTAGCGGGACCGCGCGGGAGACCCAGTACTTC	CASSIGTSGTARETQYF
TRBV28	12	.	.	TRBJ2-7	TGTGCCAGCAGTTTAAGGGGTGGGGAGCAGTACTTC	CASSLRGGEQYF
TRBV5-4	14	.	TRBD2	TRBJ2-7	TGTGCCAGCAGCTTGGAGCTAGCGGTTGAAGAGCAGTACTTC	CASSLELAVEEQYF
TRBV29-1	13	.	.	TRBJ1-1	TGCAGCGTTGACAGGGCTCAGAACACTGAAGCTTTCTTT	CSVDRAQNTEAFF
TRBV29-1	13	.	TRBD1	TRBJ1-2	TGCAGCGTTGGAGGACAGGTGATCTATGGCTACACCTTC	CSVGGQVIYGYTF
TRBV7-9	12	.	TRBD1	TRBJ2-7	TGTGCCAGCAGCTCAGACAGGGGCGAGCAGTACTTC	CASSSDRGEQYF
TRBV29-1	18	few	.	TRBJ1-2	TGCAGCGTTGAAGATGGAGGGGCGCGGCTCTCCTATAACTATGGCTACACCTTC	CSVEDGGARLSYNYGYTF
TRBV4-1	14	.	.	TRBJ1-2	TGCGCCAGCAGCCAAGAAAGGAGTTTCGGGGGCTACACCTTC	CASSQERSFGGYTF
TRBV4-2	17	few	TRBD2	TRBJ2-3	TGTGCCAGCAGCCAAGATAGTAGCGGGGGCAGCACAGATACGCAGTATTTT	CASSQDSSGGSTDTQYF
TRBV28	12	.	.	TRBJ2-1	TGTGCCAGCAGTTTAAACTGGGGGCGGCAGTTCTTC	CASSLNWGRQFF
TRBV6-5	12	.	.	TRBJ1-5	TGTGCCAGCAACAGGCCCAATCAGCCCCAGCATTTT	CASNRPNQPQHF
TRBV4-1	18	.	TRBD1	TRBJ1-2	TGCGCCAGCAGCAAAACACGAGGGACAGGGAAACAAGGCTATGGCTACACCTTC	CASSKTRGTGKQGYGYTF
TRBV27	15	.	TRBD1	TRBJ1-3	TGTGCCAGCAGTGGAGGGGGCCTTTACGGAAACACCATATATTTT	CASSGGGLYGNTIYF
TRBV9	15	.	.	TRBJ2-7	TGTGCCAGCAGCGTAGAATCCAGGGCGGTGAGCGAGCAGTACTTC	CASSVESRAVSEQYF
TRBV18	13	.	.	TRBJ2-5	TGTGCCAGCTCACCACCGGCCTCGGAGACCCAGTACTTC	CASSPPASETQYF
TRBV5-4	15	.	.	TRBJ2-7	TGTGCCAGCAGCCCCCAGGGGAGGGGCTCCTACGAGCAGTACTTC	CASSPQGRGSYEQYF
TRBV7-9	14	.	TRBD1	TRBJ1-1	TGTGCCAGCAGCCTCGACAGGGCCCTTTGGGAAGCTTTCTTT	CASSLDRALWEAFF
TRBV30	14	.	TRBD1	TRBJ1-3	TGTGCCTGGTCAAAGGGGGCGCCTGGAAACACCATATATTTT	CAWSKGAPGNTIYF
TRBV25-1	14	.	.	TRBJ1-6	TGTGCCAGCAGTGCCGTAGGGGGTGGTTCACCCCTCCACTTT	CASSAVGGGSPLHF
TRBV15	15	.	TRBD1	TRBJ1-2	TGTGCCACCAGCAGAGGCCCGGACAGGGAATTTAGCTACACCTTC	CATSRGPDREFSYTF
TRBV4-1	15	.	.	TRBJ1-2	TGCGCCAGCAGCCAAGATCTGGGAGGGAACTATGGCTACACCTTC	CASSQDLGGNYGYTF
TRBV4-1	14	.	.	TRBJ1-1	TGCGCCAGCAGCTTGACCGGGGTTACCACTGAAGCTTTCTTT	CASSLTGVTTEAFF
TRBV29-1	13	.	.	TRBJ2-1	TGCAGCGTTGAAGACAGTCAGGGCGGCGAGCAGTTCTTC	CSVEDSQGGEQFF
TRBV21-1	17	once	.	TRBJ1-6	TGTGCCAGCAGGACTCCCCGGATCGTTCTCTATAATTCACCCCTCCACTTT	CASRTPRIVLYNSPLHF
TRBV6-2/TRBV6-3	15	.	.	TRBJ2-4	TGTGCCAGCAGTTCCATGCGGGGGCTGAAAAACATTCAGTACTTC	CASSSMRGLKNIQYF
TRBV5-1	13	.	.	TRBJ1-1	TGCGCCAGTGGGAGCGGATTGAACACTGAAGCTTTCTTT	CASGSGLNTEAFF